The rows below give T cell receptor beta chains drawn from one sample of a study of blood T cell repertoires in COVID-19. Some clones are missing from TCRdb's copy, which holds only in-frame ones; the method was immunoSEQ multiplex PCR. In the table there are about 68,000 clones, around 85% of which are singletons. Sequencing was carried out using peripheral blood. These receptors came from a man aged 45 to 65 with acute or convalescent COVID-19. CDR3s include the opening cysteine and the closing phenylalanine or tryptophan. Each record gives: J gene, V gene, CDR3 protein.

j_call: TRBJ1-2
v_call: TRBV25-1
cdr3_aa: CASSEYPPGGNYGYTF

j_call: TRBJ2-1
v_call: TRBV29-1
cdr3_aa: CSVEDPGSGGVNEQFF

j_call: TRBJ1-1
v_call: TRBV15
cdr3_aa: CATSREKSGRKAFF

j_call: TRBJ1-5
v_call: TRBV6-5
cdr3_aa: CASSQGGQPQHF

j_call: TRBJ1-2
v_call: TRBV5-1
cdr3_aa: CASSPDRDYGYTF

j_call: TRBJ1-2
v_call: TRBV10-2
cdr3_aa: CASSNTQGAYGYTF

j_call: TRBJ2-2
v_call: TRBV5-5
cdr3_aa: CASSRLLGALNGELFF

j_call: TRBJ2-5
v_call: TRBV7-3
cdr3_aa: CASSFEGGETQYF

j_call: TRBJ2-3
v_call: TRBV9
cdr3_aa: CASSVLGTSRDTQYF

j_call: TRBJ1-1
v_call: TRBV11-2
cdr3_aa: CASSLSQGRTEAFF

j_call: TRBJ2-2
v_call: TRBV6-6
cdr3_aa: CASKGTGRSGELFF

j_call: TRBJ2-1
v_call: TRBV5-1
cdr3_aa: CASSWTDRENNEQFF

j_call: TRBJ2-3
v_call: TRBV29-1
cdr3_aa: CSVYSGGGTDTQYF

j_call: TRBJ1-2
v_call: TRBV29-1
cdr3_aa: CSVGEGYGYTF

j_call: TRBJ2-5
v_call: TRBV3-1/TRBV3-2
cdr3_aa: CASSYRQAQQETQYF

j_call: TRBJ2-5
v_call: TRBV7-4
cdr3_aa: CARTYSGGWETQYF

j_call: TRBJ2-5
v_call: TRBV2
cdr3_aa: CASRRTSGLSGETQYF

j_call: TRBJ1-6
v_call: TRBV18
cdr3_aa: CASSPTGGNSPLHF

j_call: TRBJ2-1
v_call: TRBV5-1
cdr3_aa: CASRDRSSYNEQFF

j_call: TRBJ2-1
v_call: TRBV30
cdr3_aa: CAWRGDRGNEQFF

j_call: TRBJ2-7
v_call: TRBV5-1
cdr3_aa: CASSLPSGESYEQYF

j_call: TRBJ2-3
v_call: TRBV5-8
cdr3_aa: CASRRTGTGDTQYF

j_call: TRBJ2-5
v_call: TRBV27
cdr3_aa: CASSPTSWGETQYF

j_call: TRBJ1-2
v_call: TRBV3-1/TRBV3-2
cdr3_aa: CASSQDLGETYRLLGYTF

j_call: TRBJ2-7
v_call: TRBV19
cdr3_aa: CASSTSGGHSYEQYF

j_call: TRBJ1-2
v_call: TRBV19
cdr3_aa: CASSLQGWGGYTF

j_call: TRBJ1-2
v_call: TRBV29-1
cdr3_aa: CSVDNGQAQNYGYTF